This T cell receptor beta chain derives from a study of CD8 T cells in ankylosing spondylitis. The CDR3 is 12 residues long. With V trimmed by 8 bases and J by 4 bases, 5 bases remained unmatched. CDR1 is SQVTM and CDR2 is ANQGSEA in the germline V gene. Notes on this clonotype: What it binds is not known.

Researchers built TCR beta libraries using quantitative 5'-RACE with molecular barcodes. TCRdb reprocessed the 5' RACE reads with MiXCR, giving one entry per CDR3 protein. Of 210,000 or so distinct CDR3 sequences listed, 20% to 30% are singletons. Regarding the study as a whole: A subset of motif variants has previously been described in the synovial fluid and blood of reactive arthritis.

The chain uses TRBV29-1 and TRBJ1-3, with TRBD1 matching 7 bases. The clonotype was recovered from a male donor with ankylosing spondylitis or in good health (not recorded which). The sequencing input was blood, either unsorted or a sorted T cell fraction (not recorded which). The CDR3 DNA reads TGCAGCATTCTGACAGGGGGAAACACCATATATTTT. The encoded protein is CSILTGGNTIYF.